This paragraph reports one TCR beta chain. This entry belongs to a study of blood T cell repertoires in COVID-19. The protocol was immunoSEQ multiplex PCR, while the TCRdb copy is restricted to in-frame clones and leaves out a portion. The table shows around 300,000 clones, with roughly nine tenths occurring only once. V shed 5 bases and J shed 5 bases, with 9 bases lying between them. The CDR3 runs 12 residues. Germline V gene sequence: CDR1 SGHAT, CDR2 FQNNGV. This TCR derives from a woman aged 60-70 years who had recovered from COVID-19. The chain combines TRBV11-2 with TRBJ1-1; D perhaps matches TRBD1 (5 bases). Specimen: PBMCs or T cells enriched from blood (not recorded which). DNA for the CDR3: TGTGCCAGCAGCCCCAGGGATACTGAAGCTTTCTTT. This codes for CASSPRDTEAFF.